These T cell receptor beta chains were read from a single sample in a study of blood T cell repertoires in COVID-19. Repertoires were generated with immunoSEQ multiplex PCR, while TCRdb's copy carries only in-frame clones and drops some. The sample holds roughly 150,000 clones; under 90% are singletons and the top ten take nearly 8%. Sequenced: PBMCs or T cells enriched from blood (not recorded which). Receptors originate from a woman in her 50s who had recovered from COVID-19. CDR3s include the opening cysteine and the closing phenylalanine or tryptophan. A D gene is named only where the DNA matches it firmly.

j_call: TRBJ2-1
v_call: TRBV9
d_call: TRBD1
cdr3_nt: TGTGCCAGCAGCACCGTGACAGGGCGCGAGCAGTTCTTC
cdr3_aa: CASSTVTGREQFF

j_call: TRBJ2-5
v_call: TRBV9
d_call: .
cdr3_nt: TGTGCCAGCAGCGAGGGACTGTACCAAGAGACCCAGTACTTC
cdr3_aa: CASSEGLYQETQYF

j_call: TRBJ1-3
v_call: TRBV9
d_call: .
cdr3_nt: TGTGCCAGCAGCCTAGGACGGGGGAGGACAACTGGAAACACCATATATTTT
cdr3_aa: CASSLGRGRTTGNTIYF

j_call: TRBJ1-1
v_call: TRBV2
d_call: .
cdr3_nt: TGTGCCAGCAGTGAAAGGACAGTGAACACTGAAGCTTTCTTT
cdr3_aa: CASSERTVNTEAFF

j_call: TRBJ1-2
v_call: TRBV3-1/TRBV3-2
d_call: TRBD1
cdr3_nt: TGTGCCAGCAGCCAAGAACCCCCAGGGGGAAACTATGGCTACACCTTC
cdr3_aa: CASSQEPPGGNYGYTF

j_call: TRBJ1-4
v_call: TRBV3-1/TRBV3-2
d_call: TRBD1
cdr3_nt: TGTGCCAGCAGCCAAGTATACCGGGACAGGGCTGAAAAACTGTTTTTT
cdr3_aa: CASSQVYRDRAEKLFF

j_call: TRBJ2-7
v_call: TRBV4-2
d_call: TRBD1
cdr3_nt: TGTGCCAGCAGCCTCCGGGACAGGGGAGCGGGAGAGGGCTACGAGCAGTACTTC
cdr3_aa: CASSLRDRGAGEGYEQYF

j_call: TRBJ2-1
v_call: TRBV7-8
d_call: TRBD2
cdr3_nt: TGTGCCAGCAGCTTTCGGCTAGCGGGGGCGTATGAGCAGTTCTTC
cdr3_aa: CASSFRLAGAYEQFF

j_call: TRBJ1-1
v_call: TRBV24-1
d_call: .
cdr3_nt: TGTGCCACCAGTGATCCAGGGAGGGGCACTGAAGCTTTCTTT
cdr3_aa: CATSDPGRGTEAFF

j_call: TRBJ2-1
v_call: TRBV19
d_call: TRBD2
cdr3_nt: TGTGCCAGTAGTGGGAGCGGGGGGGCAGTCAATGAGCAGTTCTTC
cdr3_aa: CASSGSGGAVNEQFF

j_call: TRBJ1-1
v_call: TRBV6-2/TRBV6-3
d_call: .
cdr3_nt: TGTGCCAGCAGTTATCAAGGACTGAGGGAAGACACTGAAGCTTTCTTT
cdr3_aa: CASSYQGLREDTEAFF

j_call: TRBJ1-2
v_call: TRBV6-5
d_call: TRBD1
cdr3_nt: TGTGCCAGCAGTTGGGGGACAGGGAAGAACTATGGCTACACCTTC
cdr3_aa: CASSWGTGKNYGYTF

j_call: TRBJ2-1
v_call: TRBV7-2
d_call: TRBD2
cdr3_nt: TGTGCCAGCAGCTTAATGAGGGCGGGGGGGCATCATGAGCAGTTCTTC
cdr3_aa: CASSLMRAGGHHEQFF

j_call: TRBJ2-3
v_call: TRBV11-2
d_call: TRBD1
cdr3_nt: TGTGCCAGCAGCCTTAGCCGGGACAGGGAGCAGTATTTT
cdr3_aa: CASSLSRDREQYF